Given below is one T cell receptor (beta chain) in context. Its antigen is unknown. This record belongs to a study of graft-versus-host responses after intestinal transplantation. The wider study: Following induction with anti-thymocyte globulin, all recipients were given tacrolimus and steroids for three to four years.

Profiled with immunoSEQ multiplex PCR; TCRdb holds only in-frame clones, not every one. Altogether tens of thousands of clones are present, about 92% being singletons, with the ten largest covering 1.5% to 2.5%. Germline loops: CDR1 SGHVS, CDR2 FQNEAQ. V lost 6 bases and J 3 bases, leaving 13 bases between the germline ends. The CDR3 is 14 residues long. Study results and limitations: The authors found GvH clones in recipient marrow, some appearing first in ileum or blood.

The rearrangement joins TRBV7-8 to TRBJ2-3, with D perhaps matching TRBD1 (5 bases). The source of this sequence is a human donor who received an intestinal transplant. This specimen consisted of unstimulated CD8+ T cells sorted from spleen or lymph node cells, obtained before intestinal transplant. CDR3: CASRALGATDTQYF. CDR3 nucleotide sequence: TGTGCCAGCAGGGCATTAGGGGCAACAGATACGCAGTATTTT.